This T cell receptor (beta chain) originates from a study of glioma-infiltrating T cells (TCRdb year 2016). With respect to the entire study: Sequencing of TCR alpha- and beta-chain repertoires was performed on glioma tissue, on non-neoplastic brain tissue, and on matched peripheral blood mononuclear cells. Each tissue-infiltrating repertoire was compared with the same patient's peripheral blood repertoire to measure divergence between tissue and blood T-cell populations. Three low-grade glioma patients, fewer than 10 primary glioblastoma patients and three non-glioma patients contributing non-neoplastic brain tissue were included in the paired cohort.

TCR alpha and beta CDR3 regions were amplified with the iRepertoire nested amplicon-rescue multiplex PCR (arm-PCR) platform from RNA. The input for one-step reverse transcription and amplification was roughly 90-450 ng of tissue mRNA or PBMC total RNA. After bead purification, a secondary multiplex PCR added Illumina adapters, and libraries were gel-purified between 200 and 400 bp. The libraries contained internal 6-nucleotide barcodes that were used for demultiplexing. Libraries were sequenced on an Illumina MiSeq with 2x220 or 2x250 nucleotide paired-end reads. Concerning the study's data processing: Paired reads were merged using FLASH 1.2.11 and aligned with BWA-MEM to the GRCh37 human genome, and TRA and TRB reads were then extracted. V and J assignment used an IMGT-derived reference of cassette sequences and CDR3 motifs that included pseudogenes. Three-frame translation of reads was performed, and productive CDR3s were defined as those with a C...FGXG motif and no stop codons. Unique combinations of V-J cassette pair and CDR3 amino acid sequence were defined as clonotypes. Reads were filtered by Hamming distance, thresholded by each sample's sequence error rate in mapped regions. In-frame beta chains were kept once TCRdb had trimmed the public reads at Q25 with fastp and called clones with MiXCR. Merged by CDR3 protein, the rows form single entries marked with the most common genes and DNA. These V and J calls originate from TCRdb's pipeline instead of the authors' own analysis. For this sample the table gives roughly 100,000 distinct CDR3 sequences, of which 29% were detected only once. Of the sample, approximately 43% is held by the ten largest clones.

The study at large found these results: Very few CDR3 sequences were found to be shared between tissue and blood, and this scarcity was attributed to high CDR3 diversity and limited sampling. VJ-independent divergence between tissue and blood was found to be below expectation in non-neoplastic patients but above expectation in all gliomas, particularly low-grade gliomas. Group comparisons rested on small numbers: three non-neoplastic, three low-grade glioma and several glioblastoma patients.

A remark on this clonotype: Its antigen specificity is not known. Base qualities are not provided; no much larger clone lies one nucleotide away.

The sequencing sample was made of glioma tissue, nonneoplastic brain tissue, or PBMCs (not recorded which). This clonotype was sampled from a human donor with low-grade glioma or glioblastoma, undergoing nonglioma brain surgery, or in good health (not recorded which).

The nucleotide sequence is TGTGCCAGCAGTGGGACAGGGACAGCCCAGTACTTC. Translated, it reads CASSGTGTAQYF. The rearrangement joined TRBV2 to TRBJ2-5, with TRBD1 matching 8 junction bases. Compared with germline, V lacks 4 bases and J lacks 9 bases; bases without a gene match: 4. Its CDR3 holds 12 amino acids, cysteine through phenylalanine. Only the CDR3 portion is preserved as DNA: 36 bases, with reading frame beginning at the first base. Looking up the germline V gene yields CDR1 SNHLY and CDR2 FYNNEI.